This T cell receptor (beta chain) derives from a study of blood T cell repertoires in COVID-19. Measured with immunoSEQ multiplex PCR; TCRdb has only the in-frame clones, and not every one. The repertoire holds approximately 310,000 clones, with 75% to 90% as singletons. Trimming left V 0 bases short and J 2 bases short, with 5 bases between. Germline V CDR1 and CDR2: LGHNA, YSLEER. CDR3 length equals 15 residues. Grouping used clinical history reported by participants in a survey and questionnaire. Recovered status applied to Cohort 3 donors who had two consecutive negative PCRs. It also applied to those with clearance or with symptom resolution.

The TCR originated in a man aged 55 to 70 who had recovered from COVID-19. The material sequenced was PBMCs or T cells enriched from blood (not recorded which). V and J are TRBV4-3 and TRBJ2-6; D gene uncertain. As DNA, the CDR3 is TGCGCCAGCAGCCAAGATTCAGCTGGGGCCAACGTCCTGACTTTC. It yields the protein CASSQDSAGANVLTF.